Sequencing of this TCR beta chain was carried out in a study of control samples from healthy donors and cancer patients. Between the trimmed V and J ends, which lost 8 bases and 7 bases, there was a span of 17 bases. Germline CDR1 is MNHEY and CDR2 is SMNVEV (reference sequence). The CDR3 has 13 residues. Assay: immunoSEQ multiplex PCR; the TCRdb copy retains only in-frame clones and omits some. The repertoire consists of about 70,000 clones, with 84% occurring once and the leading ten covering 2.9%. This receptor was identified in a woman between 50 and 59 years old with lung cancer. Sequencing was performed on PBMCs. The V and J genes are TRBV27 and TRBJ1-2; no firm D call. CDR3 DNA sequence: TGTGCCAGCGGGGTTACTAGCAAGGGTGGCTACACCTTC. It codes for CASGVTSKGGYTF.